This TCR beta chain was recovered during a study of T cell changes during pregnancy in multiple sclerosis. Assay: immunoSEQ multiplex PCR; the TCRdb copy retains only in-frame clones and omits some. The table records 25,000 to 35,000 clones, roughly nine tenths of them present only once. V gave up 4 bases and J gave up 1 base; unmatched junction bases: 5. Germline V gene data show CDR1 as SGDLS and CDR2 as YYNGEE. This CDR3 is 15 amino acids long. The receptor was derived from a female donor in good health, enrolled as a control in a pregnancy study. J is TRBJ1-1 and V is TRBV9; 9 bases are a match to TRBD1. Material: CD4+ T cells from peripheral blood mononuclear cells, obtained in the second trimester of pregnancy. CDR3 sequence: CASSRTGVGNTEAFF. The CDR3 nucleotides are TGTGCCAGCAGCCGGACAGGGGTGGGGAACACTGAAGCTTTCTTT. The variable domain in full, completed from reference TRBV9 and TRBJ1-1, reads DSGVTQTPKHLITATGQRVTLRCSPRSGDLSVYWYQQSLDQGLQFLIQYYNGEERAKGNILERFSAQQFPDLHSELNLSSLELGDSALYFCASSRTGVGNTEAFFGQGTRLTVV.